Listed below are T cell receptor beta chains from one sample, sequenced in a study of blood T cell repertoires in COVID-19. Sequencing used immunoSEQ multiplex PCR; TCRdb keeps in-frame clones, though not all of them. The sample lists hundreds of thousands of clones; approximately 86% were seen once. Sequencing was done on a sample of peripheral blood. The receptor set was obtained from a woman under 40 with COVID-19, enrolled during active disease. CDR3s include the opening cysteine and the closing phenylalanine or tryptophan. Fields, in order: D gene, CDR3 length, V gene, J gene, clone size, CDR3 protein, CDR3 DNA. D genes are given only for firm matches. Size tells how often a clone was seen (once, few, many) or the class of an expanded clone, and some rows leave it out.

D gene: -; CDR3 length: 11; V gene: TRBV29-1; J gene: TRBJ1-4; clone size: -; CDR3 protein: CSVEQAEKLFF; CDR3 DNA: TGCAGCGTTGAACAGGCGGAAAAACTGTTTTTT
D gene: -; CDR3 length: 15; V gene: TRBV7-3; J gene: TRBJ2-7; clone size: -; CDR3 protein: CASSLLGLENYEQYF; CDR3 DNA: TGTGCCAGCAGCTTGCTGGGACTTGAAAACTACGAGCAGTACTTC
D gene: -; CDR3 length: 20; V gene: TRBV6-2/TRBV6-3; J gene: TRBJ2-1; clone size: -; CDR3 protein: CASSQPNKSHARLHYNEQFF; CDR3 DNA: TGTGCCAGCAGTCAGCCGAATAAGTCTCATGCGAGGTTACACTACAATGAGCAGTTCTTC
D gene: -; CDR3 length: 15; V gene: TRBV18; J gene: TRBJ1-1; clone size: -; CDR3 protein: CASSPQGVGNTEAFF; CDR3 DNA: TGTGCCAGCTCACCACAAGGAGTTGGGAACACTGAAGCTTTCTTT
D gene: TRBD1; CDR3 length: 13; V gene: TRBV12-3/TRBV12-4; J gene: TRBJ1-1; clone size: once; CDR3 protein: CASSLDRVGEAFF; CDR3 DNA: TGTGCCAGCAGTCTGGACAGGGTTGGTGAAGCTTTCTTT
D gene: -; CDR3 length: 15; V gene: TRBV10-3; J gene: TRBJ2-5; clone size: -; CDR3 protein: CAISEGGVAQETQYF; CDR3 DNA: TGTGCCATCAGTGAGGGGGGCGTTGCCCAAGAGACCCAGTACTTC
D gene: TRBD1; CDR3 length: 16; V gene: TRBV7-9; J gene: TRBJ1-1; clone size: -; CDR3 protein: CASSWKTGGLNTEAFF; CDR3 DNA: TGTGCCAGCAGCTGGAAGACAGGGGGATTGAACACTGAAGCTTTCTTT
D gene: TRBD2; CDR3 length: 14; V gene: TRBV9; J gene: TRBJ2-7; clone size: -; CDR3 protein: CASSERGSSYEQYF; CDR3 DNA: TGTGCCAGCAGCGAGCGGGGCAGCTCCTACGAGCAGTACTTC
D gene: -; CDR3 length: 13; V gene: TRBV29-1; J gene: TRBJ1-2; clone size: once; CDR3 protein: CSVEDVTIYGYTF; CDR3 DNA: TGCAGCGTTGAAGACGTAACTATATATGGCTACACCTTC
D gene: -; CDR3 length: 15; V gene: TRBV4-3; J gene: TRBJ2-1; clone size: -; CDR3 protein: CASSQDNRAGSEQFF; CDR3 DNA: TGCGCCAGCAGCCAAGATAATCGTGCGGGGAGTGAGCAGTTCTTC
D gene: -; CDR3 length: 14; V gene: TRBV28; J gene: TRBJ1-1; clone size: -; CDR3 protein: CASSLGGGNTEAFF; CDR3 DNA: TGTGCCAGCAGTTTAGGCGGCGGGAACACTGAAGCTTTCTTT
D gene: -; CDR3 length: 15; V gene: TRBV29-1; J gene: TRBJ1-4; clone size: many; CDR3 protein: CSVEGPSGEGEKLFF; CDR3 DNA: TGCAGCGTTGAAGGCCCATCAGGGGAGGGTGAAAAACTGTTTTTT
D gene: -; CDR3 length: 14; V gene: TRBV15; J gene: TRBJ1-1; clone size: few; CDR3 protein: CATSRGPENTEAFF; CDR3 DNA: TGTGCCACCAGCAGGGGGCCAGAGAACACTGAAGCTTTCTTT
D gene: TRBD1; CDR3 length: 14; V gene: TRBV7-8; J gene: TRBJ2-7; clone size: -; CDR3 protein: CASSTQGVSYEQYF; CDR3 DNA: TGTGCCAGCAGCACCCAGGGGGTCTCCTACGAGCAGTACTTC
D gene: TRBD2; CDR3 length: 16; V gene: TRBV7-9; J gene: TRBJ2-5; clone size: few; CDR3 protein: CASSPERGGFLETQYF; CDR3 DNA: TGTGCCAGCAGCCCTGAGCGGGGGGGCTTCCTAGAGACCCAGTACTTC
D gene: -; CDR3 length: 15; V gene: TRBV27; J gene: TRBJ1-5; clone size: -; CDR3 protein: CASRPRGWDNQPQHF; CDR3 DNA: TGTGCCAGCAGGCCCAGGGGTTGGGACAATCAGCCCCAGCATTTT
D gene: TRBD2; CDR3 length: 16; V gene: TRBV19; J gene: TRBJ2-1; clone size: -; CDR3 protein: CASKATGLAGNFEQFF; CDR3 DNA: TGTGCCAGTAAGGCCACAGGACTAGCGGGAAACTTTGAGCAGTTCTTC
D gene: TRBD1; CDR3 length: 15; V gene: TRBV19; J gene: TRBJ1-2; clone size: -; CDR3 protein: CASSLSSGTGYGYTF; CDR3 DNA: TGTGCCAGTAGTTTGAGCTCCGGGACAGGGTATGGCTACACCTTC
D gene: -; CDR3 length: 12; V gene: TRBV6-5; J gene: TRBJ2-7; clone size: -; CDR3 protein: CASSRDFDEQYF; CDR3 DNA: TGTGCCAGCAGCCGGGACTTCGACGAGCAGTACTTC
D gene: TRBD1; CDR3 length: 14; V gene: TRBV10-3; J gene: TRBJ2-7; clone size: -; CDR3 protein: CAIRLGTGGSEQYF; CDR3 DNA: TGTGCCATCAGGCTCGGGACAGGGGGGAGCGAGCAGTACTTC
D gene: TRBD1; CDR3 length: 15; V gene: TRBV18; J gene: TRBJ2-7; clone size: -; CDR3 protein: CASSPAGTGVVEQYF; CDR3 DNA: TGTGCCAGCTCACCAGCAGGGACAGGGGTTGTCGAGCAGTACTTC
D gene: TRBD1; CDR3 length: 16; V gene: TRBV6-2/TRBV6-3; J gene: TRBJ1-5; clone size: -; CDR3 protein: CASSLTGGLAGQPQHF; CDR3 DNA: TGTGCCAGCAGTTTGACAGGGGGTCTAGCAGGTCAGCCCCAGCATTTT
D gene: TRBD2; CDR3 length: 14; V gene: TRBV5-1; J gene: TRBJ2-1; clone size: -; CDR3 protein: CASRKERGADEQFF; CDR3 DNA: TGCGCCAGCAGGAAGGAGCGGGGGGCCGATGAGCAGTTCTTC
D gene: TRBD1; CDR3 length: 14; V gene: TRBV19; J gene: TRBJ1-1; clone size: few; CDR3 protein: CASSMGQGMTEAFF; CDR3 DNA: TGTGCCAGTAGTATGGGACAGGGGATGACTGAAGCTTTCTTT
D gene: -; CDR3 length: 17; V gene: TRBV4-2; J gene: TRBJ2-3; clone size: -; CDR3 protein: CASSQAEDLLGADTQYF; CDR3 DNA: TGTGCCAGCAGCCAGGCAGAAGACCTCCTGGGAGCAGATACGCAGTATTTT
D gene: -; CDR3 length: 14; V gene: TRBV12-5; J gene: TRBJ2-2; clone size: -; CDR3 protein: CASGLQANTGELFF; CDR3 DNA: TGTGCTAGTGGTTTGCAGGCAAACACCGGGGAGCTGTTTTTT
D gene: TRBD1; CDR3 length: 13; V gene: TRBV30; J gene: TRBJ1-2; clone size: -; CDR3 protein: CAWTNTGGSGYTF; CDR3 DNA: TGTGCCTGGACTAATACAGGGGGCTCCGGCTACACCTTC
D gene: -; CDR3 length: 12; V gene: TRBV2; J gene: TRBJ2-5; clone size: -; CDR3 protein: CASSWAQETQYF; CDR3 DNA: TGTGCCAGTAGTTGGGCGCAAGAGACCCAGTACTTC
D gene: -; CDR3 length: 14; V gene: TRBV7-2; J gene: TRBJ2-3; clone size: -; CDR3 protein: CASSASGPTDTQYF; CDR3 DNA: TGTGCCAGCAGCGCGAGCGGGCCCACAGATACGCAGTATTTT
D gene: TRBD1; CDR3 length: 15; V gene: TRBV7-9; J gene: TRBJ2-3; clone size: -; CDR3 protein: CASSPPGQGTDTQYF; CDR3 DNA: TGTGCCAGCAGCCCCCCGGGACAGGGTACGGATACGCAGTATTTT
D gene: -; CDR3 length: 14; V gene: TRBV19; J gene: TRBJ2-2; clone size: -; CDR3 protein: CASSKTRGTGELFF; CDR3 DNA: TGTGCCAGTAGTAAAACCAGGGGCACCGGGGAGCTGTTTTTT
D gene: -; CDR3 length: 14; V gene: TRBV7-2; J gene: TRBJ1-2; clone size: -; CDR3 protein: CASSHPTQGTGYTF; CDR3 DNA: TGTGCCAGCAGCCATCCAACCCAGGGCACGGGCTACACCTTC
D gene: TRBD2; CDR3 length: 16; V gene: TRBV4-2; J gene: TRBJ2-2; clone size: once; CDR3 protein: CASSSTPSGGTGELFF; CDR3 DNA: TGTGCCAGCAGCTCCACCCCGAGCGGGGGAACGGGGGAGCTGTTTTTT
D gene: -; CDR3 length: 12; V gene: TRBV6-6; J gene: TRBJ1-6; clone size: -; CDR3 protein: CASSYPNSPLHF; CDR3 DNA: TGTGCCAGCAGTTACCCGAATTCACCCCTCCACTTT
D gene: -; CDR3 length: 12; V gene: TRBV2; J gene: TRBJ1-1; clone size: -; CDR3 protein: CASKGVSGTAFF; CDR3 DNA: TGTGCCAGCAAAGGGGTATCGGGTACGGCTTTCTTT
D gene: -; CDR3 length: 15; V gene: TRBV9; J gene: TRBJ1-5; clone size: -; CDR3 protein: CASSVDGDGNQPQHF; CDR3 DNA: TGTGCCAGCAGCGTAGACGGGGATGGCAATCAGCCCCAGCATTTT
D gene: TRBD2; CDR3 length: 17; V gene: TRBV9; J gene: TRBJ2-1; clone size: -; CDR3 protein: CASSVFGRESSYNEQFF; CDR3 DNA: TGTGCCAGCAGCGTATTCGGGAGGGAGAGCTCCTACAATGAGCAGTTCTTC
D gene: -; CDR3 length: 15; V gene: TRBV28; J gene: TRBJ1-4; clone size: -; CDR3 protein: CASSPTGWTNEKLFF; CDR3 DNA: TGTGCCAGCAGTCCTACAGGGTGGACTAATGAAAAACTGTTTTTT
D gene: -; CDR3 length: 13; V gene: TRBV6-4; J gene: TRBJ2-2; clone size: -; CDR3 protein: CASSDEETGELFF; CDR3 DNA: TGTGCCAGCAGTGATGAGGAAACCGGGGAGCTGTTTTTT
D gene: TRBD1; CDR3 length: 16; V gene: TRBV27; J gene: TRBJ1-2; clone size: once; CDR3 protein: CASSLHQGAANYGYTF; CDR3 DNA: TGTGCCAGCAGTTTACACCAGGGGGCCGCTAACTATGGCTACACCTTC
D gene: -; CDR3 length: 16; V gene: TRBV19; J gene: TRBJ2-1; clone size: -; CDR3 protein: CASSISLGSLHNEQFF; CDR3 DNA: TGTGCCAGTAGTATTAGTCTAGGCTCTCTACACAATGAGCAGTTCTTC
D gene: -; CDR3 length: 14; V gene: TRBV9; J gene: TRBJ1-2; clone size: few; CDR3 protein: CASSVSGGAYGYTF; CDR3 DNA: TGTGCCAGCAGCGTAAGTGGAGGTGCCTATGGCTACACCTTC
D gene: -; CDR3 length: 15; V gene: TRBV27; J gene: TRBJ1-1; clone size: -; CDR3 protein: CASSFQPGLETEAFF; CDR3 DNA: TGTGCCAGCAGTTTTCAGCCCGGGTTGGAGACTGAAGCTTTCTTT
D gene: TRBD1; CDR3 length: 16; V gene: TRBV9; J gene: TRBJ2-2; clone size: -; CDR3 protein: CASSVWDRGYTGELFF; CDR3 DNA: TGTGCCAGCAGCGTATGGGACAGGGGGTACACCGGGGAGCTGTTTTTT
D gene: -; CDR3 length: 15; V gene: TRBV29-1; J gene: TRBJ1-2; clone size: -; CDR3 protein: CSVEDYLTGNYGYTF; CDR3 DNA: TGCAGCGTTGAAGATTACCTCACAGGAAACTATGGCTACACCTTC